Described below is a single TCR beta chain sequence and its context. What it binds is not known. The ends were cut back, 4 bases at V and 3 bases at J, with 8 bases in the middle. Germline loops: CDR1 SGHRS, CDR2 YFSETQ. This CDR3 contains 13 residues. This record comes from a study of T cells in localized non-small cell lung cancer. Points from the study as a whole: A median of 57 of the top 100 tumor clones appeared in adjacent lung, which was paired and uninvolved.

Repertoires were generated with immunoSEQ multiplex PCR, while TCRdb's copy carries only in-frame clones and drops some. Of 15,000 to 25,000 clones listed, approximately 83% are singletons. The chain joins TRBV5-1 to TRBJ1-5, with D uncertain. This TCR was sampled from a man aged 35 to 70 with stage I lung adenocarcinoma. Sample: peripheral blood, taken before any cancer treatment. The CDR3 here is CASSMGLNQPQHF. The CDR3 DNA is TGCGCCAGCAGCATGGGTCTCAATCAGCCCCAGCATTTT.